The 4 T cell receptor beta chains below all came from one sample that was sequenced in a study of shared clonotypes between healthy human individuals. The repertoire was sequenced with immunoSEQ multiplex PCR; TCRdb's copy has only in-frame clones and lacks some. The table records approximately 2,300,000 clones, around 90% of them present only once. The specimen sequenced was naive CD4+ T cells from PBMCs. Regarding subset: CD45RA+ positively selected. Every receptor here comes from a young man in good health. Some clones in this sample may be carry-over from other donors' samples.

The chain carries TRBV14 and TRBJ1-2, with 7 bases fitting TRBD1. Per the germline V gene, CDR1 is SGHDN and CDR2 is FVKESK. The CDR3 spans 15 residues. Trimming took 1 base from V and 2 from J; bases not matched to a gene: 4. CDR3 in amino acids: CASSQGDRVNYGYTF. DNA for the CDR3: TGTGCCAGCAGCCAAGGCGACAGGGTGAACTATGGCTACACCTTC.

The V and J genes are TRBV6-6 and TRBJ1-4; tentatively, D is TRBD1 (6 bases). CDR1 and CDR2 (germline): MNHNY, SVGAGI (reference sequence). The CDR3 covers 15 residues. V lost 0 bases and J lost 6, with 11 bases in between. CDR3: CASSYSSRGDEKLFF. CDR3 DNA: TGTGCCAGCAGTTACTCGTCCAGGGGAGATGAAAAACTGTTTTTT.

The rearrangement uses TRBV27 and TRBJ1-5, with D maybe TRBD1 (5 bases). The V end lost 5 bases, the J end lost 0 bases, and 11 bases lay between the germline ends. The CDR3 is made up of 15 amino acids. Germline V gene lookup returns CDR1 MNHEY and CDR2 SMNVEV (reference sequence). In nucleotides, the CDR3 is TGTGCCAGCAGTCCAAAGGGGAATAGCAATCAGCCCCAGCATTTT. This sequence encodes CASSPKGNSNQPQHF.

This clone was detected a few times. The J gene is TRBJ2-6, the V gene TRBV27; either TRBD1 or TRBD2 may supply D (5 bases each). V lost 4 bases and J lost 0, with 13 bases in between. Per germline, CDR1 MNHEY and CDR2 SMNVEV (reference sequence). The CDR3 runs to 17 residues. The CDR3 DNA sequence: TGTGCCAGCAGTTCCCTCGGGGCGGGCTCTGGGGCCAACGTCCTGACTTTC. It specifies CASSSLGAGSGANVLTF.